The T cell receptor (beta chain) under discussion was sequenced for a study of T cell repertoires in cytomegalovirus infection. Study-wide background: Based on public TCR beta signatures, there were indications of CMV infection and of a matching HLA type.

The V gene lost 1 base and the J gene lost 0 bases, with 16 bases spanning the gap. Germline-derived CDR1 and CDR2 are SEHNR and FQNEAQ (reference sequence). The length of the CDR3 is 18 residues. In TCRdb, the reads were re-called with MiXCR into one record per CDR3 protein. The sample lists 180,000 or so distinct CDR3 sequences; roughly a sixth were seen once. Broader study findings: Carriage of CMV together with the relevant HLA was identifiable through cumulative public TCR beta family frequency. Dominating the ex vivo response were HLA-C-restricted CMV-specific TCR beta clonotypes.

This clonotype was counted a few times. Its antigen is still unknown. The chain is built from TRBV7-9 and TRBJ2-1; the D is unclear. The material sequenced was CD8+ T cells from PBMCs. The origin of this receptor is a human donor in good health (CMV status not recorded). Some clones in this sample may be carry-over from other donors' samples. The CDR3 nucleotides are TGTGCCAGCAGCTTAGAGAAAAGACGGGTGAGCTCCTACAATGAGCAGTTCTTC. Residues: CASSLEKRRVSSYNEQFF. The whole variable domain, remainder taken from reference TRBV7-9 and TRBJ2-1, is DTGVSQNPRHKITKRGQNVTFRCDPISEHNRLYWYRQTLGQGPEFLTYFQNEAQLEKSRLLSDRFSAERPKGSFSTLEIQRTEQGDSAMYLCASSLEKRRVSSYNEQFFGPGTRLTVL.